This T cell receptor (beta chain) was identified in a study of CD8+ T cells in alopecia areata. The treatment is: oral pan-JAK inhibitor, 5-10 mg twice daily. Study-level points and caveats: Normal scalp showed lower clonality than lesional scalp, especially alopecia totalis/universalis. It was less clear whether patients shared TCRs than it was in mice, possibly because of HLA.

The CDR3 is 12 amino acids. Deletions cut 0 bases from V and 3 bases from J, with 5 bases between. Germline V gives CDR1 SQVTM, CDR2 ANQGSEA. In each case, RNA was isolated and then reverse transcribed into cDNA as the sequencing template. Some clones are missing from TCRdb's copy, which holds only in-frame ones; the method was immunoSEQ multiplex PCR. The data show about 200,000 clones, over 60% seen once. Of note for this clone: Its antigen is not known.

The material was CD4+ T cells sorted from blood, obtained at week 4, from a patient treated with tofacitinib. V usage is TRBV29-1 and J usage is TRBJ1-2; no reliable D call. This receptor was obtained from a human donor with alopecia areata. CDR3 sequence reads: CSVEEKDYGYTF. In nucleotides, the CDR3 is TGCAGCGTTGAAGAAAAGGACTATGGCTACACCTTC.